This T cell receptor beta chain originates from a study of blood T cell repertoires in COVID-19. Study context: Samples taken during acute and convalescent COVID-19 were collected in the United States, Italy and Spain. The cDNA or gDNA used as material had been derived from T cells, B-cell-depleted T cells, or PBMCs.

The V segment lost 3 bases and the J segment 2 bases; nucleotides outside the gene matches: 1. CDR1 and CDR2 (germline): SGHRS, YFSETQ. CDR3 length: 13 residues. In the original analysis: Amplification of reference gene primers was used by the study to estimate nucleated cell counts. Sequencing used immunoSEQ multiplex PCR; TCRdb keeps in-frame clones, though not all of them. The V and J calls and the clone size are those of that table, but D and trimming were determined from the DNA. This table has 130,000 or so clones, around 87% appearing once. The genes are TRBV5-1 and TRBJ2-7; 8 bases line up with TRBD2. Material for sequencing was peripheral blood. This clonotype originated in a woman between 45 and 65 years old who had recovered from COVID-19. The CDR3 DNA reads TGCGCCAGCAGCTCGGGACTAGCCTACGAGCAGTACTTC. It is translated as CASSSGLAYEQYF.